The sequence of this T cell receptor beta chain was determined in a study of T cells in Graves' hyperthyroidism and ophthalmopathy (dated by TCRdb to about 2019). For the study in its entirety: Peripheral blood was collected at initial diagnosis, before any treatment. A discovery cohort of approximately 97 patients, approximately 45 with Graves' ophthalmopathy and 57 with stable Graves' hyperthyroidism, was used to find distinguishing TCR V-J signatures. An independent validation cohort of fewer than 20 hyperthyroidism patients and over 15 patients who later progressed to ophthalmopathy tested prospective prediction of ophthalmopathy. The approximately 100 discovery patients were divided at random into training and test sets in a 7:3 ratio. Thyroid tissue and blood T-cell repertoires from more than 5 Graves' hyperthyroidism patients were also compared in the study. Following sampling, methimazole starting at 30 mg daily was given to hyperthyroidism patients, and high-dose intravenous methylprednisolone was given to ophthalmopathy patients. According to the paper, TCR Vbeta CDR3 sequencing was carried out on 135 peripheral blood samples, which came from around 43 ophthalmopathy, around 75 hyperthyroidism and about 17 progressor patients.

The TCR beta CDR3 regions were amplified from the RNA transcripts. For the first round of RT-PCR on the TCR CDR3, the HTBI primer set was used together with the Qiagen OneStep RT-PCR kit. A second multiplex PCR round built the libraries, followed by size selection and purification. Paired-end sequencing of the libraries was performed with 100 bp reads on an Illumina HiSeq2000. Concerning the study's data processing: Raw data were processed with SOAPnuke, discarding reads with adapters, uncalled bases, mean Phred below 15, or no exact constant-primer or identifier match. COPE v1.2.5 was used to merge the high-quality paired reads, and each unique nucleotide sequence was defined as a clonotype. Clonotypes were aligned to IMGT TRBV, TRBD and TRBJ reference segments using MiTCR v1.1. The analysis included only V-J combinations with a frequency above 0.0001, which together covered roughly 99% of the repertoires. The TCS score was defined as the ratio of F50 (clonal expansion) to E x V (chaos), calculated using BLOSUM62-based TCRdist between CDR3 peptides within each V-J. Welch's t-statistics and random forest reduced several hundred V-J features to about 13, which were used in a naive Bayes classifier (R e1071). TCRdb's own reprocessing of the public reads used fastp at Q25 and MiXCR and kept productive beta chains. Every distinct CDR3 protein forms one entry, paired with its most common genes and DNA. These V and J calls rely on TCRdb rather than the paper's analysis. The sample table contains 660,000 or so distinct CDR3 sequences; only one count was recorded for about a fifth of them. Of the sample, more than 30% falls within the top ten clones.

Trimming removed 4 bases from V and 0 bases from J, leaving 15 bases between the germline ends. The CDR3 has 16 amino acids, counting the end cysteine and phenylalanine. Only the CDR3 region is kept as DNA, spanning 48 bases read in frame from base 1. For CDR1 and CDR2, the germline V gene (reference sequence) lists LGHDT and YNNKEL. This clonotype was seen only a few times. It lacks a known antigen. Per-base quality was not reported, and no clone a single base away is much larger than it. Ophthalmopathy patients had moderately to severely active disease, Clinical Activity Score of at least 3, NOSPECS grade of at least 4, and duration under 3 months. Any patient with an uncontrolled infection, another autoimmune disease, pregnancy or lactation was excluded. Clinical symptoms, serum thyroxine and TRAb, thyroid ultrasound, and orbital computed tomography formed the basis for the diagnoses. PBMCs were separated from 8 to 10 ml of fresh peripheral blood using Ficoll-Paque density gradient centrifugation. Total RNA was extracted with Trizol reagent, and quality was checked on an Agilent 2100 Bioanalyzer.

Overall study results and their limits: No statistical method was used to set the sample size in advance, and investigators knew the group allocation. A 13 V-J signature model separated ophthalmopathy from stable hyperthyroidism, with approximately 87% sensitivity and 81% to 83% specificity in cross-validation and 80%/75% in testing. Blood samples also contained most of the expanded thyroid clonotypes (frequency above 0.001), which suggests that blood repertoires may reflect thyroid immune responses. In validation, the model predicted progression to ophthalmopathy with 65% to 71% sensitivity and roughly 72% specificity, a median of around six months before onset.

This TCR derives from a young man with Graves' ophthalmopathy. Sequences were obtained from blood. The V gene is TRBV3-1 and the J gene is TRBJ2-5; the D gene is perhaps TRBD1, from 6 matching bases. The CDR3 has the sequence CASSPLWDTDQETQYF. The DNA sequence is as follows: TGTGCCAGCAGCCCCCTGTGGGACACCGACCAAGAGACCCAGTACTTC.